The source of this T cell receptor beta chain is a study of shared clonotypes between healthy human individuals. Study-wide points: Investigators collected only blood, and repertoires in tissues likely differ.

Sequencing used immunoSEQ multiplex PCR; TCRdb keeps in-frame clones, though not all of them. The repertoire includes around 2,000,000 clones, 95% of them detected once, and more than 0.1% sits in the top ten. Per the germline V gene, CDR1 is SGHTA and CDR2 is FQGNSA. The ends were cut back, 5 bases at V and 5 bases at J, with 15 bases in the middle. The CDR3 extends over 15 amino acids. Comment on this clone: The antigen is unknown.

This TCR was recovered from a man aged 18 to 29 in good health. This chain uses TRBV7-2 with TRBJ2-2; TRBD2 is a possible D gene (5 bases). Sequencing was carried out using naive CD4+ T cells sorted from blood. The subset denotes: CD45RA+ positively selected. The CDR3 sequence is CASSTGLPGTGELFF. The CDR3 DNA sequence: TGTGCCAGCAGCACTGGACTGCCCGGTACCGGGGAGCTGTTTTTT.